Below, 14 T cell receptor beta chains from the same sample are listed, as sequenced in a study of cytomegalovirus exposure and HLA in healthy donors. It was with 60 Vbeta and 13 Jbeta primers that the PCR ran. Sequencing was performed with immunoSEQ multiplex PCR; in TCRdb, only in-frame clones are kept and a portion is missing. The sample holds 160,000 or so clones, approximately 80% seen once. Material: PBMCs. The receptors come from a woman younger than 30 in good health and CMV-seronegative.

This clone has a single count. The rearrangement links TRBV5-1 to TRBJ2-5; D is perhaps TRBD2 (5 bases). The CDR3 is 12 residues long. V dropped 2 bases and J dropped 5 bases, with 7 bases sitting between them. Germline V gives CDR1 SGHRS, CDR2 YFSETQ. CDR3 sequence (DNA): TGCGCCAGCAGCTTTAGCGCTGAGACCCAGTACTTC. This gives the protein CASSFSAETQYF.

This chain joins TRBV18 and TRBJ1-1; 7 bases align to TRBD1. Germline V gives CDR1 KGHSH, CDR2 LQKENI. The CDR3 is 15 amino acids. Germline trimming cut 4 bases from V and 10 bases from J; bases unmatched to any gene: 15. The CDR3 here is CASSRAGSNRGRAFF. CDR3 DNA sequence: TGTGCCAGCTCACGAGCAGGGTCGAACAGGGGTAGAGCTTTCTTT.

This sequence joins TRBV19 and TRBJ1-2; D is undetermined. In germline, CDR1 is LNHDA, CDR2 SQIVND (reference sequence). Trimming removed 5 bases from V and 1 base from J, with 8 bases in between. The CDR3 runs 13 residues. CDR3 in amino acids: CASSSRINYGYTF. The CDR3 nucleotides are TGTGCCAGTAGTTCCAGGATTAACTATGGCTACACCTTC.

The rearrangement links TRBV4-2 to TRBJ2-2; 12 bases fit TRBD2. The trim removed 4 bases at V and 1 base at J, leaving 4 bases unmatched. CDR3 length: 17 amino acids. Germline assignment: CDR1 LGHNA and CDR2 YNFKEQ. The CDR3 coding sequence is TGTGCCAGCAGCCGCCGGACTAGCGGGGAGAACACCGGGGAGCTGTTTTTT. It is translated as CASSRRTSGENTGELFF.

This chain connects TRBV11-2 to TRBJ2-7; the D gene is possibly TRBD2 (5 bases). The CDR3 covers 15 residues. Trimming took 0 bases from V and 3 from J, leaving 12 bases between them. Germline CDR1 SGHAT, CDR2 FQNNGV. CDR3 DNA sequence: TGTGCCAGCAGCTTAGACCCTAGCTTCCTCTACGAGCAGTACTTC. This sequence encodes CASSLDPSFLYEQYF.

The chain links TRBV11-2 to TRBJ1-1; 7 positions match TRBD1. The length of the CDR3 is 15 residues. Germline lookup yields CDR1 SGHAT and CDR2 FQNNGV. V lost 6 bases, J lost 2 bases, and 9 bases stayed unmatched. The CDR3 region has the DNA TGTGCCAGCAGGAAGACTGACAGGGACAACACTGAAGCTTTCTTT. Translating it yields CASRKTDRDNTEAFF.

The rearrangement joins TRBV7-5 to TRBJ2-7; TRBD1, the table's D call, lacks a check against the DNA. TRBV7-5 is flagged as a pseudogene. The CDR3 loop spans 15 amino acids. The CDR3 nucleotides read TGTGCCAGAAGCTCAAACCCGGGACAGGGGGGCGAGCAGTACTTC. This gives the protein CARSSNPGQGGEQYF.

The rearrangement joins TRBV5-1 to TRBJ2-1; D unclear. CDR1 and CDR2 from the germline V gene are SGHRS and YFSETQ. The CDR3 runs 13 residues. The V gene lost 0 bases and the J gene lost 8 bases, with 9 bases spanning the gap. In DNA form, the CDR3 reads TGCGCCAGCAGCTTGGGTCGGGTGGATGAGCAGTTCTTC. This gives the protein CASSLGRVDEQFF.

The chain recombines TRBV7-2 with TRBJ1-5, with 7 bases identical to TRBD1. The CDR3 has 13 amino acids. Trimming took 5 bases from V and 5 from J; bases not matched to a gene: 3. The germline V gene has CDR1 SGHTA and CDR2 FQGNSA. The CDR3 reads CASSPGGYQPQHF. The CDR3 nucleotides read TGTGCCAGCAGCCCAGGGGGTTATCAGCCCCAGCATTTT.

In nucleotides, the CDR3 is TGCGCCAGCAGCCACCGGACTAGTGGCACAGATACGCAGTATTTT. Residues: CASSHRTSGTDTQYF. The chain carries TRBV5-1 and TRBJ2-3; 7 positions match TRBD2. V was pared by 4 bases and J by 1 base, with 6 bases of the junction left unmatched. The V gene's germline CDR1 is SGHRS and CDR2 YFSETQ. This CDR3 has 15 amino acids.

The gene calls are TRBV23-1 and TRBJ1-5; 8 bases are a match to TRBD1. TRBV23-1 is an open reading frame whose function is uncertain. The trim removed 7 bases at V and 5 bases at J, leaving 7 bases unmatched. The CDR3 consists of 14 residues. The chain's CDR3 is CASNRQGWDQPQHF. In DNA, the CDR3 is TGCGCCAGCAACCGACAGGGGTGGGATCAGCCCCAGCATTTT.

This chain joins TRBV25-1 and TRBJ2-6, with unresolved D. V lost 0 bases to trimming and J lost 4 bases, with 13 bases between them. This CDR3 is 17 amino acids long. Germline-derived CDR1 and CDR2 are MGHDK and SYGVNS. The CDR3 protein is CASSEYKERIGANVLTF. For the CDR3, the DNA is TGTGCCAGCAGTGAATATAAGGAGAGAATAGGGGCCAACGTCCTGACTTTC. Using reference TRBV25-1 and TRBJ2-6 for the parts outside the CDR3, the full variable domain is EADIYQTPRYLVIGTGKKITLECSQTMGHDKMYWYQQDPGMELHLIHYSYGVNSTEKGDLSSESTVSRIRTEHFPLTLESARPSHTSQYLCASSEYKERIGANVLTFGAGSRLTVL.

The V and J genes are TRBV19 and TRBJ2-1; D is perhaps TRBD2 (5 bases). The CDR3 sequence is 15 residues long. The germline V and J ends were trimmed by 6 bases and 0 bases, with 12 bases remaining between them. Per the germline V gene, CDR1 is LNHDA and CDR2 is SQIVND (reference sequence). CDR3 amino acids: CASRGMGSSYNEQFF. For the CDR3, the DNA is TGTGCCAGTAGGGGGATGGGGAGCTCCTACAATGAGCAGTTCTTC.

The chain couples TRBV10-1 to TRBJ1-1, with no clear D. V was cut by 6 bases and J by 6 bases, with 14 bases left in between. This CDR3 is built from 13 residues. CDR1 is WNHNN, CDR2 SYGVQD, per germline (reference sequence). CDR3 coding DNA: TGCGCCAGCAGATCAGATGTTGTCGCTGAAGCTTTCTTT. Its translation: CASRSDVVAEAFF.